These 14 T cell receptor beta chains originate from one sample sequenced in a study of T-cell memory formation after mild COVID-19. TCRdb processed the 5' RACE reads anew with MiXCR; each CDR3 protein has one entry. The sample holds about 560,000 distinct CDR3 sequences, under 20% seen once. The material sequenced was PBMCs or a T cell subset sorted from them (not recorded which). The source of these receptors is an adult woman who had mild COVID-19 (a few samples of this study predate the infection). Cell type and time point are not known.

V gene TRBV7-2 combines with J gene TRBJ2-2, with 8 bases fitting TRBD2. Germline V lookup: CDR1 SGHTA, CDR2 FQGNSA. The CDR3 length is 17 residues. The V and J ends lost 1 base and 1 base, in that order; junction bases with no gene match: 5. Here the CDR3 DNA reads TGTGCCAGCAGCTTAGGCCTAGCGGGCCTGAACACCGGGGAGCTGTTTTTT. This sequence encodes CASSLGLAGLNTGELFF.

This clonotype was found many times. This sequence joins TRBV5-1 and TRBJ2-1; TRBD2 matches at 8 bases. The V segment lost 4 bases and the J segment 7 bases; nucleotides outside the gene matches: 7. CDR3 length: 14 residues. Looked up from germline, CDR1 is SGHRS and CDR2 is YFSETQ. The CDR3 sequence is CASSGGVAGNEQFF. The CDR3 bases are TGCGCCAGCAGCGGGGGAGTAGCGGGAAATGAGCAGTTCTTC.

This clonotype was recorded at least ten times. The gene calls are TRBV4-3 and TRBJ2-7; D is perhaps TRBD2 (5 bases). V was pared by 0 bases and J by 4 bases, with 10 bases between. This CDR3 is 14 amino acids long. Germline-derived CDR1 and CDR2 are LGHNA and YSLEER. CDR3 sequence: CASSQDRGGYEQYF. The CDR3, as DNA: TGCGCCAGCAGCCAAGATCGGGGTGGATACGAGCAGTACTTC.

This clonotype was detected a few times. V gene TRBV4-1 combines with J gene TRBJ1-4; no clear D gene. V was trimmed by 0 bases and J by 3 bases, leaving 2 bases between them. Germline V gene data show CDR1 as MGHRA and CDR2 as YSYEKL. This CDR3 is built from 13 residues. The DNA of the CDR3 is TGCGCCAGCAGCCAAGACGCTAATGAAAAACTGTTTTTT. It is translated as CASSQDANEKLFF.

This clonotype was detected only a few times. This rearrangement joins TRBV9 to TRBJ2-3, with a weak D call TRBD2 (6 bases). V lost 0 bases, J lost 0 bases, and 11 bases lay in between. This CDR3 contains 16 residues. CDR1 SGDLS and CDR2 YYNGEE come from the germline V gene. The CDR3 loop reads CASSVETGTSTDTQYF. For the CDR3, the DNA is TGTGCCAGCAGCGTAGAAACGGGGACTAGCACAGATACGCAGTATTTT.

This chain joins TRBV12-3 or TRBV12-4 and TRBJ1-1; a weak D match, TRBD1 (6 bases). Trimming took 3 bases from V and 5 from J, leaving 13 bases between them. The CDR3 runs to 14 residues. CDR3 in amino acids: CASSFPQGYTEAFF. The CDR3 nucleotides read TGTGCCAGCAGTTTTCCGCAGGGGTATACTGAAGCTTTCTTT.

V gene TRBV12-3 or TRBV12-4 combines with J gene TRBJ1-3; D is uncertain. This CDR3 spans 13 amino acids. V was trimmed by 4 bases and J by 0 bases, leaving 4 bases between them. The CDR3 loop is CASSWNSGNTIYF. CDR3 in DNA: TGTGCCAGCAGTTGGAACTCTGGAAACACCATATATTTT.

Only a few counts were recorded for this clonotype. The CDR3 bases are TGCGCCAGCAGCCTGGGACTAGCGGCCCAAGAGACCCAGTACTTC. Translating gives CASSLGLAAQETQYF. The genes are TRBV5-1 and TRBJ2-5; 11 bases are a match to TRBD2. Unmatched junction bases numbered 3, after V lost 4 bases and J lost 1 base. The CDR3 is made up of 15 amino acids. The germline V gene encodes CDR1 SGHRS and CDR2 YFSETQ.

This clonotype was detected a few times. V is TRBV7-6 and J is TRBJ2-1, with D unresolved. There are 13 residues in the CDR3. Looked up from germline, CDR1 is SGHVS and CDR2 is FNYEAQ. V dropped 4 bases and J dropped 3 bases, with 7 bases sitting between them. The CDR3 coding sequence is TGTGCCAGCAGCTCTACCCTCTACAATGAGCAGTTCTTC. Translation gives CASSSTLYNEQFF.

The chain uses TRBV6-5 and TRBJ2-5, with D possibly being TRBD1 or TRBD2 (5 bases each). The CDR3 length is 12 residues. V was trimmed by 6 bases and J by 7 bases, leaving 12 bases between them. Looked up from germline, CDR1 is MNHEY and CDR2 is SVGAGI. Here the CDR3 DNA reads TGTGCCAGCAGCCAGGGCGCGGGGACCCAGTACTTC. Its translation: CASSQGAGTQYF.

The CDR3 sequence is CASSLANRQGLGNEQFF. The DNA of the CDR3 is TGCGCCAGCAGCTTGGCCAATCGACAGGGTTTAGGCAATGAGCAGTTCTTC. V is TRBV5-1 and J is TRBJ2-1; TRBD1 matches 7 bases. The CDR3 extends over 17 amino acids. The junction had 12 bases not matched to a gene; V was cut back by 0 bases and J by 6 bases. CDR1 is SGHRS and CDR2 is YFSETQ in the germline V gene. Drawing the rest from reference TRBV5-1 and TRBJ2-1, the complete variable domain is KAGVTQTPRYLIKTRGQQVTLSCSPISGHRSVSWYQQTPGQGLQFLFEYFSETQRNKGNFPGRFSGRQFSNSRSEMNVSTLELGDSALYLCASSLANRQGLGNEQFFGPGTRLTVL.

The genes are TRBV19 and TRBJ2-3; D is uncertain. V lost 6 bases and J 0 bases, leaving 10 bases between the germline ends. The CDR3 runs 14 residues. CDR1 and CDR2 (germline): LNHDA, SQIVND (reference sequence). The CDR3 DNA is TGTGCCAGTAGGGAGCAGACAAGCACAGATACGCAGTATTTT. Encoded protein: CASREQTSTDTQYF.

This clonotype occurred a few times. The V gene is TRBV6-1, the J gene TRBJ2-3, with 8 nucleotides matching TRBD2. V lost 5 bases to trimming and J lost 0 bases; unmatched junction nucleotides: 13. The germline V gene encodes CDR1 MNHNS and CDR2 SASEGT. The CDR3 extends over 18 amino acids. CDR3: CASSTISGTRRSTDTQYF. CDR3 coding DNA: TGTGCCAGCAGTACCATTAGTGGGACTAGGCGGAGCACAGATACGCAGTATTTT.

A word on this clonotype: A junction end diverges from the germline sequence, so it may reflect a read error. This CDR3 reads CASSLGSDYDYTF. CDR3 DNA sequence: TGTGCCAGCAGCCTGGGCTCCGACTATGACTACACCTTC. The rearrangement links TRBV25-1 to TRBJ1-2; D gene ambiguous. CDR1 MGHDK and CDR2 SYGVNS come from the germline V gene. This CDR3 is built from 13 residues.